The 9 T cell receptor beta chains in this list originate from one sample, sequenced in a study of blood T cell repertoires in COVID-19. The method was immunoSEQ multiplex PCR; TCRdb's version includes in-frame clones alone and lacks a portion of them. The sample includes 80,000 to 100,000 clones, 70% to 90% seen only once; the top ten take around 2%. The sequenced sample was peripheral blood. The receptors shown here come from a man in his fifties or sixties with COVID-19, enrolled during active disease.

The chain carries TRBV3-1 (or the pseudogene TRBV3-2) and TRBJ1-3, with D perhaps TRBD1 (5 bases). V dropped 1 base and J dropped 1 base, with 8 bases sitting between them. Germline V gene data show CDR1 as LGHDT and CDR2 as YNNKEL (reference sequence). The CDR3 spans 15 residues. The CDR3 reads CASSQAAGSGNTIYF. The CDR3 nucleotides read TGTGCCAGCAGCCAAGCGGCAGGGTCTGGAAACACCATATATTTT.

The CDR3: CASSIGGGPRDTEAFF. The CDR3 nucleotides are TGTGCCAGTAGTATAGGAGGCGGGCCGCGTGACACTGAAGCTTTCTTT. This chain links TRBV19 with TRBJ1-1, with D unresolved. Trimming stripped 1 base from V and 3 bases from J, with 15 bases between. The CDR3 sequence is 16 residues long. Per germline, CDR1 LNHDA and CDR2 SQIVND (reference sequence).

V is TRBV6-5 and J is TRBJ2-7, with TRBD2 identical over 7 bases. From germline, CDR1 is MNHEY and CDR2 SVGAGI. CDR3 length: 14 residues. The J segment lost 7 bases and the V segment lost 2 bases, leaving 8 bases of the junction unmatched. Written as DNA, the CDR3 is TGTGCCAGCAGTTACGGCCTAGCGGTGGGGGAGCAGTACTTC. Its protein is CASSYGLAVGEQYF.

The J gene is TRBJ1-2, the V gene TRBV10-3; possible D gene TRBD1, 5 bases. The CDR3 has 13 amino acids. The V gene lost 5 bases and the J gene lost 3 bases, with 10 bases spanning the gap. Germline loops: CDR1 ENHRY, CDR2 SYGVKD. CDR3 region: CAISKDRDYGYTF. In nucleotides, the CDR3 is TGTGCCATCAGTAAAGACAGAGACTATGGCTACACCTTC.

This sequence joins TRBV9 and TRBJ2-2; maybe TRBD2 (5 bases). The germline gives CDR1 SGDLS, CDR2 YYNGEE. The CDR3 runs 15 residues. The V and J ends lost 2 bases and 4 bases respectively, with 12 bases between them. The CDR3 loop reads CASSVTTGSTGELFF. The CDR3 DNA reads TGTGCCAGCAGCGTGACCACGGGGAGCACCGGGGAGCTGTTTTTT.

The rearrangement joins TRBV7-8 to TRBJ2-2, with 9 bases fitting TRBD1. CDR3 length: 16 amino acids. The J segment lost 4 bases and the V segment lost 1 base, leaving 4 bases of the junction unmatched. Germline CDR1 reads SGHVS; CDR2 reads FQNEAQ. CDR3 DNA sequence: TGTGCCAGCAGCTTAGACGGGACAGGGCTCACCGGGGAGCTGTTTTTT. It encodes CASSLDGTGLTGELFF.

The chain employs TRBV19 and TRBJ1-5; TRBD1 matches 9 bases. The CDR3 covers 13 residues. The ends lost 5 bases at V and 7 bases at J; junction bases unmatched: 3. The germline gives CDR1 LNHDA, CDR2 SQIVND (reference sequence). The CDR3 bases are TGTGCCAGTAGTCCAACAGGGGGCCAGCCCCAGCATTTT. As protein: CASSPTGGQPQHF. Filled out from reference TRBV19 and TRBJ1-5, the complete variable domain reads DGGITQSPKYLFRKEGQNVTLSCEQNLNHDAMYWYRQDPGQGLRLIYYSQIVNDFQKGDIAEGYSVSREKKESFPLTVTSAQKNPTAFYLCASSPTGGQPQHFGDGTRLSIL.

This chain uses TRBV28 with TRBJ1-4; 7 nucleotides align to TRBD1. CDR3 length: 14 amino acids. The germline V gene has CDR1 MDHEN and CDR2 SYDVKM. V was clipped by 4 bases and J by 7 bases; unmatched bases: 6. CDR3 in amino acids: CASSSGAGGEKLFF. CDR3 bases: TGTGCCAGCAGTTCAGGGGCAGGGGGTGAAAAACTGTTTTTT.

The chain joins TRBV2 to TRBJ1-5; D remains unclear. Per germline, CDR1 SNHLY and CDR2 FYNNEI. V was pared by 3 bases and J by 0 bases, with 9 bases between. The CDR3 is 15 residues long. CDR3 in DNA: TGTGCCAGCAGTGACCCCCGCGGTAGCAATCAGCCCCAGCATTTT. Its translation is CASSDPRGSNQPQHF.